A selection of T cell receptor beta chains follows, all from one sample in a study of vaccination and CD4 T cells after COVID-19. TCRdb itself ran the PCR reads through MiXCR, one entry per CDR3 protein. The sample carries some 25,000 distinct CDR3 sequences, about 29% recorded once. The antigens of these receptors remain unknown. Sample: CD4+ T cells from blood, cultured in vitro, taken about 7 months after SARS-CoV-2 vaccination. These receptors were taken from a human donor who had recovered from COVID-19. Both conserved end residues are part of each CDR3. Fields, in order: clone size, J gene, D gene, V gene, CDR3 protein. D genes are given only for firm matches. Clone size is not always given. Where it is, it says once, few, many or a class for expanded clones.

. TRBJ2-7 TRBD1 TRBV7-9 CASSSRQGSYEQYF
. TRBJ2-5 TRBD1 TRBV6-1 CASSATGLVETQYF
few TRBJ1-5 . TRBV19 CASSILVQGAGHQPQHF
medium-sized TRBJ2-3 TRBD2 TRBV29-1 CSVGREGVTDTQYF
few TRBJ2-4 . TRBV27 CASSLDIQYF
many TRBJ2-7 . TRBV19 CASSSKYEQYF
. . . TRBV11-3 CASSGRSAEQYF
. TRBJ2-7 TRBD1 TRBV5-1 CASSLDRGDYEQYF
. TRBJ2-3 TRBD2 TRBV6-1 CASSTRLAGGTDTQYF
. TRBJ2-1 TRBD2 TRBV7-3 CASSSPGLAGPEQFF
. TRBJ2-5 . TRBV6-5 CASSWPGLPETQYF
few TRBJ2-7 TRBD2 TRBV28 CAVVVAGAYEQYF
. TRBJ1-1 . TRBV20-1 CSASGLQLNTEAFF
few TRBJ2-7 . TRBV7-3 CASSPSGRPYEQYF
. TRBJ2-1 TRBD2 TRBV27 CASALRMVAGEAYNEQFF
few TRBJ2-5 TRBD2 TRBV5-4 CASSWEGHETQYF
once TRBJ2-1 TRBD2 TRBV5-4 CASSFGLAEAREQFF
. TRBJ1-6 . TRBV7-9 CASSLAAGEALHF
. TRBJ2-5 TRBD2 TRBV5-1 CASSFAGGGETQYF
. TRBJ1-1 . TRBV5-6 CASSPGQVGAFF
medium-sized TRBJ2-3 TRBD2 TRBV20-1 CSAGTSGNTDTQYF
few TRBJ1-1 . TRBV20-1 CSAGAKAFF
. TRBJ1-5 . TRBV20-1 CSARIGLYGPSNQPQHF
. TRBJ2-7 TRBD1 TRBV7-9 CASSKQWQGETYEQYF
few TRBJ2-5 TRBD1 TRBV6-1 CASSGRDRGETQYF
few TRBJ2-5 . TRBV6-1 CASSEVPGRVQETQYF
. TRBJ2-6 . TRBV2 CASSEAKWTALSGANVLTF
few TRBJ1-5 . TRBV19 CASSMRPYSNQPQHF
. TRBJ1-3 . TRBV7-2 CASSLGPTRSSGNTIYF
few TRBJ2-5 . TRBV20-1 CSARAPGSLQETQYF
. TRBJ1-3 . TRBV5-8 CASSLADTIYF
once TRBJ1-5 . TRBV28 CASSLVQGGNQPQHF